Listed below are T cell receptor beta chains from one sample, sequenced in a study of T cells in Graves' hyperthyroidism and ophthalmopathy. One entry per CDR3 protein results from TCRdb running MiXCR on the multiplex PCR reads. This sample carries fewer than 850,000 distinct CDR3 sequences, approximately 15% of them seen once, and the ten largest clones take around 15%. Sample: blood. These receptors were obtained from a middle-aged man with Graves' hyperthyroidism. Each CDR3 is given with its conserved first and last residue. D genes are given only for firm matches. Not every row has a clone size; where given, it reads once, few, many or a size class.

V gene	clone size	CDR3 length	J gene	D gene	CDR3 DNA	CDR3 protein
TRBV19	many	15	TRBJ1-5	TRBD1	TGTGCCAGCAGCCGAACAGGGGGCAACAATCAGCCCCAGCATTTT	CASSRTGGNNQPQHF
TRBV6-2/TRBV6-3	many	11	TRBJ1-2	TRBD1	TGTGCCAGCAACAGGGGATTTGGCTACACCTTC	CASNRGFGYTF
TRBV5-1	-	17	TRBJ2-7	TRBD2	TGCGCCAGCAGCTTGGCGCCTAGCGGGAGGGTGGTTTACGAGCAGTACTTC	CASSLAPSGRVVYEQYF
TRBV28	-	15	TRBJ1-4	-	TGTGCCAGCAGCCAAGACCGTTTTTTTGATGAAAAACTGTTTTTT	CASSQDRFFDEKLFF
TRBV9	few	16	TRBJ2-7	TRBD1	TGTGCCAGCGGGGGAGCCGGGACAGGGGGCTTCGGCGAGCAGTACTTC	CASGGAGTGGFGEQYF
TRBV28	few	17	TRBJ1-6	-	TGTGCCAGCAGTTTATCCTTCCTGGGACGGGGGCGGCCACCCCTCCACTTT	CASSLSFLGRGRPPLHF
TRBV18	many	11	TRBJ2-5	-	TGTGCCAGCTTATCGGGGGAGACCCAGTACTTC	CASLSGETQYF
TRBV7-9	-	10	TRBJ1-2	-	TGTGCCAGCGGGTACTATGGCTACACCTTC	CASGYYGYTF
TRBV30	-	16	TRBJ1-1	TRBD1	TGTGCCTGGAGTTTTTGCCAGACAGGGAGAGGTTCTGAAGCTTTCTTT	CAWSFCQTGRGSEAFF
TRBV28	many	14	TRBJ2-7	TRBD1	TGTGCCAGCAGTCAGGACGGGACAGGGGTCGAGCAGTACTTC	CASSQDGTGVEQYF
TRBV20-1	few	12	TRBJ2-5	TRBD1	TGCTGCTTCCTGGACAGGGTGGAGACCCAGTACTTC	CCFLDRVETQYF
TRBV5-8	many	16	TRBJ2-7	TRBD2	TGTGCCAGCAGCTTTCAATTAGCGGGAGGATCCTACGAGCAGTACTTC	CASSFQLAGGSYEQYF
TRBV12-3/TRBV12-4	many	15	TRBJ2-7	TRBD2	TGTGCCAGCAGTCGGACTAGCGGGAGTGAGTACGAGCAGTACTTC	CASSRTSGSEYEQYF
TRBV11-2	many	14	TRBJ2-1	TRBD2	TGTGCCAGCAGTCCTACTAGCGCAAACAATGAGCAGTTCTTC	CASSPTSANNEQFF
TRBV5-1	-	14	TRBJ1-1	TRBD1	TGCGCCAGCAGCTTGCTACAGGGGAACGCTGAAGCTTTCTTT	CASSLLQGNAEAFF
TRBV20-1	few	12	TRBJ2-5	-	TGCAGTGCCGAAACTGGGGGTGAGACCCAGTACTTC	CSAETGGETQYF
TRBV28	-	14	TRBJ2-1	-	TGTGCCAGCAGTTTATTGGCCAGGACCGATGAGCAGTTCTTC	CASSLLARTDEQFF
TRBV2	many	17	TRBJ2-5	TRBD2	TGTGCCAGCAGTGTCCGGACTAGCGGGAAAGGAGGAGAGACCCAGTACTTC	CASSVRTSGKGGETQYF
TRBV18	-	14	TRBJ1-1	-	TGTGCCAGCGGAATCCCCGGGCGTATCACTGAAGCTTTCTTT	CASGIPGRITEAFF
TRBV28	many	18	TRBJ2-3	TRBD1	TGTGCCAGCAGTCACCATGGGAGGGGACAGGGGATGAGAGATACGCAGTATTTT	CASSHHGRGQGMRDTQYF
TRBV12-3/TRBV12-4	many	15	TRBJ2-1	TRBD1	TGTGCCAGCAGTACAAGACAGGGGGCCGTCAATGAGCAGTTCTTC	CASSTRQGAVNEQFF
TRBV28	many	14	TRBJ1-3	-	TGTGCGAGCCCACGAAGGGGCTCTGGAAACACCATATATTTT	CASPRRGSGNTIYF
TRBV12-3/TRBV12-4	few	15	TRBJ1-6	TRBD1	TGTGCCAGCAGTTTAAGGCAGGGGGCGGATTCACCCCTCCACTTT	CASSLRQGADSPLHF
TRBV19	-	16	TRBJ1-5	-	TGTGCCAGTACCGAAAGCGCAGGGGTTAGCAATCAGCCCCAGCATTTT	CASTESAGVSNQPQHF
TRBV7-9	few	13	TRBJ2-7	-	TGTGCCAGCAGCTACCTGCCTCCCTACGAGCAGTACTTC	CASSYLPPYEQYF
TRBV6-9	few	15	TRBJ1-1	-	TGTGCCAGCAGTTACCACCTAACTTCCGCGAGTGAAGCTTTCTTT	CASSYHLTSASEAFF
TRBV2	-	15	TRBJ1-6	-	TGTGCCAGCAACGGGGGCGCTCCTTATAATTCACCCCTCCACTTT	CASNGGAPYNSPLHF
TRBV6-6	-	14	TRBJ2-1	-	TGTGCCAGCAGTTACTCGAGATGGGGGAATGAGCAGTTCTTC	CASSYSRWGNEQFF
TRBV6-1	many	17	TRBJ2-7	-	TGTGCCAGCAGTTACGCGAAGGTCAGGGGTAGGCCCTACGAGCAGTACTTC	CASSYAKVRGRPYEQYF
TRBV6-1	-	19	TRBJ2-6	TRBD1	TGTGCCAGCAGTGAAGATGGACAGGCTATTTACTCTGGGGCCAACGTCCTGACTTTC	CASSEDGQAIYSGANVLTF
TRBV20-1	many	14	TRBJ2-1	-	TGCAGTGCTGAGCGCCCTCGGGAAGGCGGTGAGCAGTTCTTC	CSAERPREGGEQFF
TRBV14	many	15	TRBJ1-2	-	TGTGCCAGCAGCCAAGATTTCGCTTCCGTCTATGGCTACACCTTC	CASSQDFASVYGYTF
TRBV25-1	many	13	TRBJ1-3	-	TGTGCCAGCAGTTCGCGGGATGGAAACACCATATATTTT	CASSSRDGNTIYF
TRBV19	many	15	TRBJ2-6	TRBD1	TGTGCCAGTAGTAAGCAGGGGGCTGGGGCCAACGTCCTGACCTTC	CASSKQGAGANVLTF
TRBV20-1	few	22	TRBJ2-7	TRBD2	TGCAGTGCTAGAGATACCCCTCTCAGATTAGGGGGACCGACTAGCGGGATCTACGAGCAGTACTTC	CSARDTPLRLGGPTSGIYEQYF
TRBV29-1	-	12	TRBJ2-7	-	TGCAGCGTCGAGACTAGATCCTACGAGCAGTACTTC	CSVETRSYEQYF
TRBV2	many	14	TRBJ2-2	TRBD2	TGTGCCAGCAACCTAGCGGGATACACCGGGGAGCTGTTTTTT	CASNLAGYTGELFF
TRBV30	-	13	TRBJ2-7	-	TGTGCCTGGAGTGTTGGGGGTCGTTACGAGCAGTACTTC	CAWSVGGRYEQYF
TRBV27	few	14	TRBJ2-7	-	TGTGCCAGCAGTTTTCGCAGCTTAGCCTACGAGCAGTACTTC	CASSFRSLAYEQYF
TRBV9	-	14	TRBJ2-7	TRBD1	TGTGCCAGCAGTGCTTTCGGCCAGGGGGACGAGCAGTACTTC	CASSAFGQGDEQYF